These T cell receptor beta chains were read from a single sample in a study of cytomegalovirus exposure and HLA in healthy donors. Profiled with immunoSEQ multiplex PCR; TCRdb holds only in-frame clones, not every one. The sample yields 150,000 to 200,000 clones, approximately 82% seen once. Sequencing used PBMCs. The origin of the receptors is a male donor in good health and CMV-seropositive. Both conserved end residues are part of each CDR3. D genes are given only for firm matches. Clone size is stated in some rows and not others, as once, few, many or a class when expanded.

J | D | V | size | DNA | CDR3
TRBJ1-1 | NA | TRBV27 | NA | TGTGCCAGCAGCCCGGTACGGGGGGCCCTGAACACTGAAGCTTTCTTT | CASSPVRGALNTEAFF
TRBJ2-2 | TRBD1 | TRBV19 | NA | TGTGCCAGCAGCGCAGGGGGTCGGGTTCACACCGGGGAGCTGTTTTTT | CASSAGGRVHTGELFF
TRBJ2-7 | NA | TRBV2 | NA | TGTGCCAGCAGTGATCGGGGGGAGCAGTACTTC | CASSDRGEQYF
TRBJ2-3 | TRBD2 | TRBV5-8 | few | TGTGCCAGCAGCTACGGACTAGCGGGGGGATACACAGATACGCAGTATTTT | CASSYGLAGGYTDTQYF
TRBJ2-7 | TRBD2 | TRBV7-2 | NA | TGTGCCAGCAGCCAAAGGACTAGCGGGAGGAGAGGTGAGCAGTACTTC | CASSQRTSGRRGEQYF
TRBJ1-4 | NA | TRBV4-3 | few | TGCGCCAGCAGCCAAGGGGGGGTAGGGGAAAAACTGTTTTTT | CASSQGGVGEKLFF
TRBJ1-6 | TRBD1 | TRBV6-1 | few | TGTGCCAGCAGCCCCCGGGACAGGAGTAATTCACCCCTCCACTTT | CASSPRDRSNSPLHF
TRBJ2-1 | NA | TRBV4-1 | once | TGCGCCAGCAGCCAAGATCAGGCGGGCGGTGCCAATGAGCAGTTCTTC | CASSQDQAGGANEQFF
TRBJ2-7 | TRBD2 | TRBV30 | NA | TGTGCCTGGAGTGGGTCGAGGACTAGGGGTGATCCGTACGAGCAGTACTTC | CAWSGSRTRGDPYEQYF
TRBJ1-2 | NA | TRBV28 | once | TGTGCCAGCAGTTTATACAGGGAAGAAGGCTACACCTTC | CASSLYREEGYTF
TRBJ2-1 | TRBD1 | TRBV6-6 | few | TGTGCCAGCAGTACAGAGGACAGGACCAGTTACAATGAGCAGTTCTTC | CASSTEDRTSYNEQFF
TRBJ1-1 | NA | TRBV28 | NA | TGTGCCAGCAGAACAGGGAACACTGAAGCTTTCTTT | CASRTGNTEAFF
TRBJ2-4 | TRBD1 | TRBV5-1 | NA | TGCGCCAGCAGCTTGGAAGGCAGGGGGTCCAAAAACAGTCAGTACTTC | CASSLEGRGSKNSQYF
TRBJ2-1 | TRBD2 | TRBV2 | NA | TGTGCCAGCAAGACTAGCGGGAGGGTCAATGAGCAGTTCTTC | CASKTSGRVNEQFF
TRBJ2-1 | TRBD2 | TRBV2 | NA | TGTGCCAGCAGCGACGGACTAGCGGGATGGGATGAGCAGTTCTTC | CASSDGLAGWDEQFF